This is a list of T cell receptor beta chains from one sample in a study of blood T cell repertoires in COVID-19. Profiled with immunoSEQ multiplex PCR; TCRdb holds only in-frame clones, not every one. The sample records roughly 75,000 clones, 65% to 90% being singletons. The sequenced sample consisted of peripheral blood. These receptors originate from a man in his fifties with COVID-19, enrolled during active disease. Each CDR3 is given with its conserved first and last residue. The D gene is left open where the match is weak. Some rows have no size entry. The others give once, few or many, or a class for an expanded clone.

J gene | V gene | CDR3 length | D gene | clone size | CDR3 DNA | CDR3 protein
TRBJ1-5 | TRBV19 | 15 | NA | NA | TGTGCCAGTAGCCAACCGGGACACAGCAATCAGCCCCAGCATTTT | CASSQPGHSNQPQHF
TRBJ2-1 | TRBV7-9 | 16 | TRBD2 | NA | TGTGCCAGCAGCCCCCGGCGAGGACTAGACGGCAATGAGCAGTTCTTC | CASSPRRGLDGNEQFF
TRBJ2-5 | TRBV6-5 | 14 | NA | NA | TGTGCCAGCAGCCTGGACAGCGTCCAAGAGACCCAGTACTTC | CASSLDSVQETQYF
TRBJ1-2 | TRBV7-8 | 16 | TRBD1 | NA | TGTGCCAGCAGCTTGGGGACAGCCCTAACCGGTTGGGGCTACACCTTC | CASSLGTALTGWGYTF
TRBJ1-2 | TRBV7-8 | 14 | NA | NA | TGTGCCAGCAGCGCAACCGGGACTTCCTATGGCTACACCTTC | CASSATGTSYGYTF
TRBJ1-6 | TRBV18 | 17 | NA | NA | TGTGCCAGCTCACAAGACTGGGGCAGCTCCTATAATTCACCCCTCCACTTT | CASSQDWGSSYNSPLHF
TRBJ1-2 | TRBV30 | 13 | TRBD1 | once | TGTGCCTGGAGGGATCCGGGACAGTACGGCTACACCTTC | CAWRDPGQYGYTF
TRBJ2-4 | TRBV28 | 14 | NA | NA | TGTGCCAGCGAAGGGGTTTTAGCCAAAAACATTCAGTACTTC | CASEGVLAKNIQYF
TRBJ1-4 | TRBV5-4 | 14 | TRBD1 | NA | TGTGCCAGCAGCTTGCACAGGGGTGATGAAAAACTGTTTTTT | CASSLHRGDEKLFF
TRBJ2-2 | TRBV28 | 17 | TRBD1 | NA | TGTGCCAGCAGTCCTTACAGGGGGCGAAGCGGCACCGGGGAGCTGTTTTTT | CASSPYRGRSGTGELFF
TRBJ2-1 | TRBV9 | 16 | TRBD2 | NA | TGTGCCAGCAGCTACGGACTAGCGGGAGGGTCGAGGGAGCAGTTCTTC | CASSYGLAGGSREQFF
TRBJ2-7 | TRBV14 | 12 | NA | NA | TGTGCCAGCAGCCAGGGAAGGGGCTTGCAGTACTTC | CASSQGRGLQYF
TRBJ1-6 | TRBV7-9 | 16 | NA | NA | TGTGCCAGCAGCCCTAGCGGGAGGGGCTATAATTCACCCCTCCACTTT | CASSPSGRGYNSPLHF
TRBJ1-3 | TRBV7-9 | 14 | TRBD1 | NA | TGTGCCAGCAGAGAAACAGGGGAAGGAAACACCATATATTTT | CASRETGEGNTIYF
TRBJ1-4 | TRBV28 | 16 | TRBD1 | NA | TGTGCCAGCAGTTCCGACTCGACAGGGAAGTCGGAAAAACTGTTTTTT | CASSSDSTGKSEKLFF
TRBJ2-2 | TRBV24-1 | 13 | NA | once | TGTGCCACCGGACAAACGAACACCGGGGAGCTGTTTTTT | CATGQTNTGELFF